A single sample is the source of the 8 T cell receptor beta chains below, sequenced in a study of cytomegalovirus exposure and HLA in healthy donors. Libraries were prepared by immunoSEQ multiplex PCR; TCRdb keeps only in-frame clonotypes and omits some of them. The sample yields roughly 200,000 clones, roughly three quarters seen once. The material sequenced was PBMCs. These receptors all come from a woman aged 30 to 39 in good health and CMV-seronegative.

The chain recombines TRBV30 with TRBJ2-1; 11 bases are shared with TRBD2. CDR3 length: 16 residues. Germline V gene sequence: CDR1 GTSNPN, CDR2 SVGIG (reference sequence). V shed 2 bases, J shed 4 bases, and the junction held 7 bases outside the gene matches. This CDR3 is CAWSPLAGGYYNEQFF. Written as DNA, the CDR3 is TGTGCCTGGAGTCCTCTAGCGGGGGGATATTACAATGAGCAGTTCTTC.

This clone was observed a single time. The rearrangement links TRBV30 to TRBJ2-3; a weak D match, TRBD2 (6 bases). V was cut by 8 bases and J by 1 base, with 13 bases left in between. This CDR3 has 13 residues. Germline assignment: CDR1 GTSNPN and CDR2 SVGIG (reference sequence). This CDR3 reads CARETGGTDTQYF. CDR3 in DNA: TGTGCCCGTGAGACGGGGGGCACAGATACGCAGTATTTT.

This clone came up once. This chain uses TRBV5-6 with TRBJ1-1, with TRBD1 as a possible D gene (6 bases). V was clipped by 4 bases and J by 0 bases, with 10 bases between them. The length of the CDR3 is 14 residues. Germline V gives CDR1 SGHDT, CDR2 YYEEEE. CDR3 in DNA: TGTGCCAGCAGCCCGGGACACTTGAACACTGAAGCTTTCTTT. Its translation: CASSPGHLNTEAFF.

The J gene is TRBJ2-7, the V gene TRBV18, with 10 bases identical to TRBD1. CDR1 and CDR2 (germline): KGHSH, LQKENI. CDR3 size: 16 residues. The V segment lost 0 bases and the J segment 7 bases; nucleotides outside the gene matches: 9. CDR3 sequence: CASSPPMRQGAGEQYF. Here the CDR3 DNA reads TGTGCCAGCTCACCACCGATGAGACAGGGGGCGGGTGAGCAGTACTTC.

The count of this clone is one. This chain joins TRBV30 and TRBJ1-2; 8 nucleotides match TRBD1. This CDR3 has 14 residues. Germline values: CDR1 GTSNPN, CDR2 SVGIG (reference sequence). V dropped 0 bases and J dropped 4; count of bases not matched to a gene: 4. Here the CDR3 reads CAWSVTTGVYGYTF. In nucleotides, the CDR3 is TGTGCCTGGAGTGTCACGACAGGGGTCTATGGCTACACCTTC.

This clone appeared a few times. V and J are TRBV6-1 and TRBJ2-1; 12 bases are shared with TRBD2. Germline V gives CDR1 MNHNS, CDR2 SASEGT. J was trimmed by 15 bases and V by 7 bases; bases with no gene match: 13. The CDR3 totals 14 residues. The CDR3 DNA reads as TGTGCCAGCACGAAGAGGACTAGCGGGGCAGTTCTGTTCTTC. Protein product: CASTKRTSGAVLFF.

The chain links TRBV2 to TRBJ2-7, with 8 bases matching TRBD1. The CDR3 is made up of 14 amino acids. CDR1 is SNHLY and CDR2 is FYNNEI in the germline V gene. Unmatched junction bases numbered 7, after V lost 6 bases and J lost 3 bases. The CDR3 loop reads CASRTGTGNYEQYF. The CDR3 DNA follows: TGTGCCAGCAGAACCGGGACAGGCAACTACGAGCAGTACTTC.

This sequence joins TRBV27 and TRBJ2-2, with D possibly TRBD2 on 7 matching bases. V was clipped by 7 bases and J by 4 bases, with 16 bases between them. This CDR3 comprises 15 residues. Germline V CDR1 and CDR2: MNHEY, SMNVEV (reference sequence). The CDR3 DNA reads TGTGCCAGCACGGGGGGCCGTGGAGGCACCGGGGAGCTGTTTTTT. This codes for CASTGGRGGTGELFF.